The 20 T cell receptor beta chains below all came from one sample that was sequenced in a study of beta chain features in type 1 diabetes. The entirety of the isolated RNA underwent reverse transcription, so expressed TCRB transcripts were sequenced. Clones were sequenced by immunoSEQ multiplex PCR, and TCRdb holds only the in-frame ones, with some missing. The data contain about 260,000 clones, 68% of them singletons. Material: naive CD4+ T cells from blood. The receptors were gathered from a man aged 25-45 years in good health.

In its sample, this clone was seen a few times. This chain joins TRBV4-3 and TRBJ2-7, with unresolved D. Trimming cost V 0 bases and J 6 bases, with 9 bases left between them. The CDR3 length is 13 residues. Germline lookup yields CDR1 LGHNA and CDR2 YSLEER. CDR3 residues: CASSQDLTGEQYF. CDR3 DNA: TGCGCCAGCAGCCAAGACTTAACGGGCGAGCAGTACTTC.

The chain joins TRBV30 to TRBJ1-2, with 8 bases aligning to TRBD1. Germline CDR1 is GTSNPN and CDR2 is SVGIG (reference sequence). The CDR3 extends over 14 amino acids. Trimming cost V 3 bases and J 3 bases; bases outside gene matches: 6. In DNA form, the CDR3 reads TGTGCCTGGAGCAGGACAGGGAGTTACTATGGCTACACCTTC. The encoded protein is CAWSRTGSYYGYTF.

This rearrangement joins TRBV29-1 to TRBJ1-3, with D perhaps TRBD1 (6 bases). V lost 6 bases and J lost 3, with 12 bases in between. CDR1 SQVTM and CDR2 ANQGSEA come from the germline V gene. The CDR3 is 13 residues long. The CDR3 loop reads CSVQGLLGNTIYF. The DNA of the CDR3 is TGCAGCGTCCAGGGGCTCCTTGGAAACACCATATATTTT.

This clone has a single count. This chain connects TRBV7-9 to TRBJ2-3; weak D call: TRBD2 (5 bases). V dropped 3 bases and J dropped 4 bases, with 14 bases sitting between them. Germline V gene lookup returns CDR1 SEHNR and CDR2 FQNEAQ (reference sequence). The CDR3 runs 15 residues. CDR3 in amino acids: CASSFPRTLPDTQYF. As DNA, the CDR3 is TGTGCCAGCAGCTTCCCCCGGACTCTCCCAGATACGCAGTATTTT.

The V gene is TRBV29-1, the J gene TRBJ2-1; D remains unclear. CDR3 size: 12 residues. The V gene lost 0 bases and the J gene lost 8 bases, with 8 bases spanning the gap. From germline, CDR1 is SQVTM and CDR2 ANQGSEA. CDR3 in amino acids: CSVEDTDDEQFF. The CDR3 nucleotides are TGCAGCGTTGAAGACACGGACGATGAGCAGTTCTTC.

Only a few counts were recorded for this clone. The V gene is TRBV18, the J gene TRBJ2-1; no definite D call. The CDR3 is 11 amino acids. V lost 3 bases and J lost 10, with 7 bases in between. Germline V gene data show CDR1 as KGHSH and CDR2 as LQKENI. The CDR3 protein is CASSPGQEQFF. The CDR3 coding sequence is TGTGCCAGCTCACCCGGGCAAGAGCAGTTCTTC.

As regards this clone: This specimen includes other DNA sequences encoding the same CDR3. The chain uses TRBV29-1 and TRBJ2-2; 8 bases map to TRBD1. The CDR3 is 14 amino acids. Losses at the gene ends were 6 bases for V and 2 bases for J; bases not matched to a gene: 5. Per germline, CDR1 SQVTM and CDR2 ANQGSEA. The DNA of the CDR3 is TGCAGCGTCCTGACAGGGGTTAACACCGGGGAGCTGTTTTTT. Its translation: CSVLTGVNTGELFF.

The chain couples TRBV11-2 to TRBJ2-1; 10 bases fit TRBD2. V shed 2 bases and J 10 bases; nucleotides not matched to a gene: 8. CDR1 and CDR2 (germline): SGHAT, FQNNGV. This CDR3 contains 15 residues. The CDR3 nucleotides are TGTGCCAGCAGCTTAACTAGCGGGGTCCTCAAGGAGCAGTTCTTC. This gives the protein CASSLTSGVLKEQFF. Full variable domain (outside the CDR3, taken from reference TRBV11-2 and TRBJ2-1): EAGVAQSPRYKIIEKRQSVAFWCNPISGHATLYWYQQILGQGPKLLIQFQNNGVVDDSQLPKDRFSAERLKGVDSTLKIQPAKLEDSAVYLCASSLTSGVLKEQFFGPGTRLTVL.

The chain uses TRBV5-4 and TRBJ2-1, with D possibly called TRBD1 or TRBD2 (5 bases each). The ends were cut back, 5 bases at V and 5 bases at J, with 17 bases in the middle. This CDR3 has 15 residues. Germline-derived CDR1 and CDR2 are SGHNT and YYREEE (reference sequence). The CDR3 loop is CASRGTGTVNNEQFF. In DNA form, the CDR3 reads TGTGCCAGCAGAGGCACCGGGACGGTGAACAATGAGCAGTTCTTC.

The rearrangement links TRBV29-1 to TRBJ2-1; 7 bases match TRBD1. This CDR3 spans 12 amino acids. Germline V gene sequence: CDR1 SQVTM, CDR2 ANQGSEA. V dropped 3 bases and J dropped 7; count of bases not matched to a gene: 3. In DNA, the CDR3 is TGCAGCGTTGAGACAGGGAAAAATGAGCAGTTCTTC. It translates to CSVETGKNEQFF.

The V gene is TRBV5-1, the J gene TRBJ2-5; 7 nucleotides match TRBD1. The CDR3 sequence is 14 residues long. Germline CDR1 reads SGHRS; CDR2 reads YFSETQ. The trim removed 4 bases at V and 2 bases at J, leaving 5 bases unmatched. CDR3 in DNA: TGCGCCAGCAGCCGGGGACAGACTCAAGAGACCCAGTACTTC. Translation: CASSRGQTQETQYF.

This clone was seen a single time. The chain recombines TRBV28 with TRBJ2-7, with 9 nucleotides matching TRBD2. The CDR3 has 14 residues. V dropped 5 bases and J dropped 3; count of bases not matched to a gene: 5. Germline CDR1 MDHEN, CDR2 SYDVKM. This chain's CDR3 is CASSISGSGYEQYF. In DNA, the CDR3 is TGTGCCAGCAGTATTAGCGGGAGCGGCTACGAGCAGTACTTC. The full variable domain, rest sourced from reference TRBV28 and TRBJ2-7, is DVKVTQSSRYLVKRTGEKVFLECVQDMDHENMFWYRQDPGLGLRLIYFSYDVKMKEKGDIPEGYSVSREKKERFSLILESASTNQTSMYLCASSISGSGYEQYFGPGTRLTVT.

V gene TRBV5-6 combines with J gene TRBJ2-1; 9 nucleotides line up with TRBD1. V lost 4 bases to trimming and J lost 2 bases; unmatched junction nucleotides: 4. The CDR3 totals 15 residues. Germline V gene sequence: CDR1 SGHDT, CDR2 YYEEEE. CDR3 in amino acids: CASSPDRGPYNEQFF. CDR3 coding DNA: TGTGCCAGCAGCCCGGACAGGGGCCCCTACAATGAGCAGTTCTTC.

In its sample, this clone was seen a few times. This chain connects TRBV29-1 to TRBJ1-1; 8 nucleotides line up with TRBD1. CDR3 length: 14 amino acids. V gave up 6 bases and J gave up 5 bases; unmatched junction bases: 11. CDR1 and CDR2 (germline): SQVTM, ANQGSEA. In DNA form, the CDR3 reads TGCAGCGTGTCGGACAGGGCAAAGGGAACTGAAGCTTTCTTT. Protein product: CSVSDRAKGTEAFF. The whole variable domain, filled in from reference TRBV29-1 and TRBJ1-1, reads SAVISQKPSRDICQRGTSLTIQCQVDSQVTMMFWYRQQPGQSLTLIATANQGSEATYESGFVIDKFPISRPNLTFSTLTVSNMSPEDSSIYLCSVSDRAKGTEAFFGQGTRLTVV.

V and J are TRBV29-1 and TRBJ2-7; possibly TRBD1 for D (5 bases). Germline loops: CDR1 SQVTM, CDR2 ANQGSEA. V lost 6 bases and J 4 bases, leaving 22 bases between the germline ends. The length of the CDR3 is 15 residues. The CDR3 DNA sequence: TGCAGCGTAGTCAGGGCAACAGGTGATCCGTACGAGCAGTACTTC. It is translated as CSVVRATGDPYEQYF.

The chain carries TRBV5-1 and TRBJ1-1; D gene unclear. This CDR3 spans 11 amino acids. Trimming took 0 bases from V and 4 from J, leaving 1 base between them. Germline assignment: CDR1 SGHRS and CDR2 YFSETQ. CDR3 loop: CASSLGTEAFF. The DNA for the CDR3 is TGCGCCAGCAGCTTGGGCACTGAAGCTTTCTTT.

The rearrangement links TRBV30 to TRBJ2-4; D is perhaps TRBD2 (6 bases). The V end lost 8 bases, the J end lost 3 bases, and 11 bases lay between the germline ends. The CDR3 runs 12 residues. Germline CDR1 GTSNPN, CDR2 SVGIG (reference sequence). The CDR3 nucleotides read TGTGCCGCCGGCGGGGACAAAAACATTCAGTACTTC. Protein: CAAGGDKNIQYF.

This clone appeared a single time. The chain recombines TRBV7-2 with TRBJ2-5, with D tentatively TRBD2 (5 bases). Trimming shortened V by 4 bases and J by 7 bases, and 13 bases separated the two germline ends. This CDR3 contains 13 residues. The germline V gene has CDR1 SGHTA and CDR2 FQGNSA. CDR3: CASSWGEAATQYF. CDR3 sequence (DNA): TGTGCCAGCAGCTGGGGAGAGGCGGCGACCCAGTACTTC.

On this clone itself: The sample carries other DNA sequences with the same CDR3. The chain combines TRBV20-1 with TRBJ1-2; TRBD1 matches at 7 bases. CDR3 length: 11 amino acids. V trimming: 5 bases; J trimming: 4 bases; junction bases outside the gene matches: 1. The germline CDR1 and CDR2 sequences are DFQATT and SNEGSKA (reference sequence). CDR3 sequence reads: CSAQGGYGYTF. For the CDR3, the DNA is TGCAGTGCTCAGGGGGGCTATGGCTACACCTTC.

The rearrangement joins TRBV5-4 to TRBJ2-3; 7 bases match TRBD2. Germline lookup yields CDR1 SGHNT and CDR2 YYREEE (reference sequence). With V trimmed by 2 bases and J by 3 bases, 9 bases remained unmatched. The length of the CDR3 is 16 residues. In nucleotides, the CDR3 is TGTGCCAGCAGCTTTGAGGCGGGAGCGGGGACAGATACGCAGTATTTT. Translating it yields CASSFEAGAGTDTQYF.